This T cell receptor (beta chain) stems from a study of blood T cell repertoires in COVID-19. Sequencing used immunoSEQ multiplex PCR; TCRdb keeps in-frame clones, though not all of them. The table shows tens of thousands of clones, with 80% to 90% occurring only once. Germline-derived CDR1 and CDR2 are GTSNPN and SVGIG (reference sequence). V lost 5 bases to trimming and J lost 1 base; unmatched junction nucleotides: 14. The CDR3 loop spans 18 amino acids. The clonotype originates from a woman aged 60-70 years with acute or convalescent COVID-19. The genes are TRBV30 and TRBJ1-4, with 9 bases lining up with TRBD1. What was sequenced was peripheral blood. DNA of the CDR3: TGTGCCTGGGGGGGACAGGGAAGGGCTTTTTTAACTAATGAAAAACTGTTTTTT. Translating it yields CAWGGQGRAFLTNEKLFF. Combining the CDR3 with reference TRBV30 and TRBJ1-4 gives the whole variable domain SQTIHQWPATLVQPVGSPLSLECTVEGTSNPNLYWYRQAAGRGLQLLFYSVGIGQISSEVPQNLSASRPQDRQFILSSKKLLLSDSGFYLCAWGGQGRAFLTNEKLFFGSGTQLSVL.